The T cell receptor (beta chain) described here comes from a study of cytomegalovirus exposure and HLA in healthy donors. Study information: An early data release held tens of millions of unique TCRs from HLA-typed donors.

In the PCR, 60 Vbeta and 13 Jbeta primers were used. Here immunoSEQ multiplex PCR was the method, and the copy in TCRdb shows in-frame clones only, minus some. The sample records about 140,000 clones, approximately 70% being singletons. The count of this clone is one. The CDR3 sequence is 15 residues long. The trim removed 5 bases at V and 1 base at J, leaving 6 bases unmatched. Per the germline V gene, CDR1 is LNHDA and CDR2 is SQIVND (reference sequence). The sample was PBMCs. The TCR comes from a woman aged 55 to 70 in good health and CMV-seronegative. The V and J genes are TRBV19 and TRBJ2-3, with 7 bases fitting TRBD1. CDR3 in amino acids: CASSLTGARTDTQYF. The CDR3 DNA follows: TGTGCCAGTAGTCTAACAGGGGCCCGCACAGATACGCAGTATTTT.